Shown below are 4 T cell receptor beta chains from a single sample sequenced in a study of T cells in localized non-small cell lung cancer (dated by TCRdb to about 2020). The library was produced with the immunoSEQ multiplex PCR assay. Here the immuneACCESS table is served through TCRdb, limited to in-frame sequences with V and J called. Missing clones are a known gap in these copies; in checked studies unresolved V genes cover under half, and the rest lacks a known reason. The sample data list about 82,000 clones, and around 82% of these were observed just once. The top ten clonotypes cover under 25% of the sample. The specimen was PBMCs, collected before any cancer treatment. The source of these receptors is a man between 40 and 69 years old with stage II squamous cell lung carcinoma.

The sample holds one count of this clone. The chain recombines TRBV2 with TRBJ1-5; TRBD1 might be the D (5 bases). Germline V gene sequence: CDR1 SNHLY, CDR2 FYNNEI. The CDR3 covers 14 residues. With 5 bases removed from V and 5 bases from J, the gap between germline ends came to 13 bases. The chain's CDR3 is CASSTAGFHQPQHF. The CDR3 DNA reads TGTGCCAGCAGTACGGCAGGGTTTCATCAGCCCCAGCATTTT. The full variable domain, in which reference TRBV2 and TRBJ1-5 provide the parts outside the CDR3, is EPEVTQTPSHQVTQMGQEVILRCVPISNHLYFYWYRQILGQKVEFLVSFYNNEISEKSEIFDDQFSVERPDGSNFTLKIRSTKLEDSAMYFCASSTAGFHQPQHFGDGTRLSIL.

The chain carries TRBV7-2 and TRBJ1-3; 7 positions agree with TRBD1. Germline V gene sequence: CDR1 SGHTA, CDR2 FQGNSA. V gave up 7 bases and J gave up 6 bases; unmatched junction bases: 12. The CDR3 runs to 15 residues. In nucleotides, the CDR3 is TGTGCCAGCACCCCGGGGAGGGGGCATTTAAACACCATATATTTT. This gives the protein CASTPGRGHLNTIYF.

The V gene is TRBV5-1, the J gene TRBJ1-6, with 8 bases matching TRBD1. Germline-derived CDR1 and CDR2 are SGHRS and YFSETQ. J was trimmed by 6 bases and V by 2 bases; bases with no gene match: 4. The CDR3 loop spans 15 amino acids. The CDR3 here is CASSLGQGANSPLHF. In nucleotides, the CDR3 is TGCGCCAGCAGCTTAGGGCAGGGGGCTAATTCACCCCTCCACTTT.

This clone has only a few counts. The chain combines TRBV7-3 with TRBJ1-3; maybe TRBD1 (6 bases). This CDR3 comprises 14 residues. Germline loops: CDR1 SGHTA, CDR2 FQGTGA. Trimming removed 5 bases at V and 7 bases at J, with 15 bases between. CDR3 loop: CASSPQGFGNTIYF. DNA of the CDR3: TGTGCCAGCAGCCCACAGGGTTTCGGGAACACCATATATTTT.